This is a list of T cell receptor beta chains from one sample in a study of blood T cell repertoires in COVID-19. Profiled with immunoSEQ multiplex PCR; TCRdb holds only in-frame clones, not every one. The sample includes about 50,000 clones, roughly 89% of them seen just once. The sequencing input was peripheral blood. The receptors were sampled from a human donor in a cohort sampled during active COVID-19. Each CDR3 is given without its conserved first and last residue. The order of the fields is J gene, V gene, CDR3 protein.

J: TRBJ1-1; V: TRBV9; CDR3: ASRRGDTSNTEAF
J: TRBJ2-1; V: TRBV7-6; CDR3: ASSPIAGNGAEQF
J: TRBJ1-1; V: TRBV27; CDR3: ASSRNQGAGGTEAF
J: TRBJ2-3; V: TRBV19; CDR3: ASSVGTGLADTQY
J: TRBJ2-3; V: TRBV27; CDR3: ASRPYGTGATDTQY
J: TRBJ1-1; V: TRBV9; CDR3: ASSATGEGTEAF
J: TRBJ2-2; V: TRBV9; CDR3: ASSVEAGRTGELF
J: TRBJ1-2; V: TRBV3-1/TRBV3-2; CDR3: ASSQDRGGYT
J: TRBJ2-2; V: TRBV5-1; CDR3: ASSLDTRGTGELF
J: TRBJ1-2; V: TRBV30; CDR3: AWSPGGTNYGYT
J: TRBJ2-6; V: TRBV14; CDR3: ASSPGLAGAFPGSGANVLT
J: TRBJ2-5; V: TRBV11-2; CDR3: ASSPTGTGEGETQY
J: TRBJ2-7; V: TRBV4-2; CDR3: ASSQGGLEQY
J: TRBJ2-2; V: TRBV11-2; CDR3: ASSIREGGSNTGELF
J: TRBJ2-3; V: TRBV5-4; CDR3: ASSMIAGGLLGTDTQY
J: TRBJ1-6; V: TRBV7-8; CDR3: ASRRTGSNSPLH
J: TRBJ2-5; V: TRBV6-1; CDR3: ASSELLGQGWETQY
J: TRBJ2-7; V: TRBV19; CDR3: ASSIDRGYEQY
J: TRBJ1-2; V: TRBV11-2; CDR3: ASSYSGEGYT
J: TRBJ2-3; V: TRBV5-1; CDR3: ASRRTSGTSTDTQY
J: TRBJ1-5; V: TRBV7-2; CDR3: ASSFTGVSQPQH
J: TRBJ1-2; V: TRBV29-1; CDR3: SAEEGQSYGYT
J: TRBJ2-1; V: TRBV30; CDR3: ARTGGRAYNEQF
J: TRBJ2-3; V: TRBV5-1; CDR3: ASSLQSTDTQY
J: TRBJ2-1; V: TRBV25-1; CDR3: ASSESVGTNNEQF
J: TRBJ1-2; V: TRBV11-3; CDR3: ASSRTVGTDGYT
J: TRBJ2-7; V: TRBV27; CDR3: ASSPIGQGVIYEQY
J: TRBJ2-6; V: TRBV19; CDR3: ASRARGVNAPGANVLT
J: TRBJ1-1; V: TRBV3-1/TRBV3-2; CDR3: ASSREQGPEAF
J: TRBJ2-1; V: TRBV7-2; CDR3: ASSPGVREWGEQF
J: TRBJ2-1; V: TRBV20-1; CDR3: SALAGDEQF
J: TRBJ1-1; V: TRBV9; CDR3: ASSIGRAGAEAF